A selection of T cell receptor beta chains follows, all from one sample in a study of blood T cell repertoires in COVID-19. Measured with immunoSEQ multiplex PCR; TCRdb has only the in-frame clones, and not every one. The sample gives approximately 170,000 clones, 83% of which show up once; about 2.1% is in the top ten. The sequenced sample was peripheral blood. These receptors all come from a woman of 80 years or more with acute or convalescent COVID-19. CDR3s include the opening cysteine and the closing phenylalanine or tryptophan. Fields, in order: CDR3 length, D gene, clone size, V gene, J gene, CDR3 protein, CDR3 DNA. A D gene is named only where the DNA matches it firmly. The size entry is marked missing in some rows and otherwise reads once, few, many or a size class.

>13|TRBD1|NA|TRBV11-2|TRBJ1-2
CASSDRQGHGYTF
TGTGCCAGCAGCGATCGACAGGGCCATGGCTACACCTTC
>16|TRBD1|few|TRBV5-1|TRBJ1-6
CASSRKTGVENSPLHF
TGCGCCAGCAGCCGCAAGACAGGGGTGGAAAATTCACCCCTCCACTTT
>14|NA|NA|TRBV18|TRBJ1-4
CASSLDRSNEKLFF
TGTGCCAGCTCACTAGACAGGAGTAATGAAAAACTGTTTTTT
>15|NA|NA|TRBV3-1/TRBV3-2|TRBJ1-5
CASSQERTVNQPQHF
TGTGCCAGCAGCCAAGAAAGGACAGTTAATCAGCCCCAGCATTTT
>16|NA|NA|TRBV5-4|TRBJ2-2
CASSRVQRSNTGELFF
TGTGCCAGCAGCCGAGTACAGAGATCGAACACCGGGGAGCTGTTTTTT
>13|NA|NA|TRBV12-3/TRBV12-4|TRBJ2-1
CASSFRGEDEQFF
TGTGCCAGCAGCTTCAGGGGCGAGGATGAGCAGTTCTTC
>16|TRBD1|NA|TRBV9|TRBJ1-6
CASSSGTGGGNSPLHF
TGTGCCAGCAGCTCTGGGACAGGGGGCGGAAATTCACCCCTCCACTTT
>13|NA|NA|TRBV6-5|TRBJ1-6
CASRPGGDSPLHF
TGTGCCAGCAGACCGGGGGGGGATTCACCCCTCCACTTT
>14|NA|NA|TRBV7-9|TRBJ2-6
CASSSRVGANVLTF
TGTGCCAGCAGCTCCCGCGTTGGGGCCAACGTCCTGACTTTC
>11|NA|NA|TRBV6-5|TRBJ1-1
CAGQAFGEAFF
TGTGCCGGCCAGGCTTTCGGCGAAGCTTTCTTT
>16|NA|NA|TRBV24-1|TRBJ2-3
CATSDFEGSSTDTQYF
TGTGCCACCAGTGATTTCGAGGGAAGTAGCACAGATACGCAGTATTTT
>13|TRBD1|once|TRBV5-1|TRBJ2-1
CASRETGGREQFF
TGCGCCAGCAGGGAGACAGGGGGCAGGGAGCAGTTCTTC
>14|NA|few|TRBV30|TRBJ1-3
CAWSGEGPGNTIYF
TGTGCCTGGAGTGGGGAGGGGCCTGGAAACACCATATATTTT
>14|NA|NA|TRBV19|TRBJ1-5
CASRTAEGNQPQHF
TGTGCCAGTAGAACGGCGGAGGGCAATCAGCCCCAGCATTTT
>15|NA|NA|TRBV15|TRBJ1-5
CATSRDYGESQPQHF
TGTGCCACCAGCAGAGATTATGGTGAGTCTCAGCCCCAGCATTTT
>13|NA|NA|TRBV30|TRBJ1-1
CAWDTGFGTEAFF
TGTGCCTGGGATACAGGGTTTGGCACTGAAGCTTTCTTT
>15|NA|NA|TRBV6-2/TRBV6-3|TRBJ2-3
CASSWVGSLTDTQYF
TGTGCCAGCAGTTGGGTGGGCTCCCTCACAGATACGCAGTATTTT
>14|NA|NA|TRBV5-1|TRBJ2-2
CASSLIQSTGELFF
TGCGCCAGCAGCTTAATACAGAGCACCGGGGAGCTGTTTTTT
>14|NA|NA|TRBV7-3|TRBJ2-1
CASSPGTSYNEQFF
TGTGCCAGCAGCCCCGGGACTTCCTACAATGAGCAGTTCTTC
>17|NA|NA|TRBV14|TRBJ2-3
CASSLVVSRYGGDTQYF
TGTGCCAGCAGCCTCGTGGTGTCTCGCTACGGAGGAGATACGCAGTATTTT
>13|NA|NA|TRBV6-6|TRBJ2-7
CASSYGAAYEQYF
TGTGCCAGCAGTTACGGGGCAGCATACGAGCAGTACTTC
>12|NA|NA|TRBV6-5|TRBJ1-2
CASSQQTEGYTF
TGTGCCAGCAGCCAGCAAACGGAGGGCTACACCTTC
>18|TRBD1|few|TRBV9|TRBJ1-2
CASSPTPDRTGGGYGYTF
TGTGCCAGCAGTCCTACCCCCGATCGCACAGGGGGAGGCTATGGCTACACCTTC
>13|NA|many|TRBV6-1|TRBJ1-2
CASSEKGVNGYTF
TGTGCCAGCAGTGAAAAAGGGGTCAATGGCTACACCTTC
>11|NA|NA|TRBV6-2/TRBV6-3|TRBJ2-7
CASSSTLEQYF
TGTGCCAGCAGTAGCACCCTCGAGCAGTACTTC
>15|TRBD2|NA|TRBV28|TRBJ2-5
CASRRTSGGVETQYF
TGTGCCAGCAGGAGGACTAGCGGGGGGGTAGAGACCCAGTACTTC
>13|NA|once|TRBV18|TRBJ2-7
CASSPNMGNEQYF
TGTGCCAGCTCACCAAATATGGGCAACGAGCAGTACTTC
>13|NA|NA|TRBV29-1|TRBJ1-5
CSVQQTGNQPQHF
TGCAGCGTTCAGCAGACTGGCAATCAGCCCCAGCATTTT
>16|TRBD2|NA|TRBV5-4|TRBJ2-2
CASSPRGGANTGELFF
TGTGCCAGCAGCCCCCGGGGGGGGGCTAACACCGGGGAGCTGTTTTTT
>18|TRBD2|NA|TRBV5-1|TRBJ2-3
CASSFLGRTSGRINTQYF
TGCGCCAGCAGCTTCCTTGGGAGGACTAGCGGGAGGATCAATACGCAGTATTTT
>15|NA|NA|TRBV5-5|TRBJ1-3
CASSSPGSSGNTIYF
TGTGCCAGCAGCTCACCCGGGAGCTCTGGAAACACCATATATTTT
>18|TRBD2|NA|TRBV18|TRBJ2-1
CASSPIGGGRGSYNEQFF
TGTGCCAGCTCACCAATTGGTGGCGGGAGAGGATCCTACAATGAGCAGTTCTTC
>17|NA|NA|TRBV5-5|TRBJ2-1
CASSSRGDPSSYNEQFF
TGTGCCAGCAGCTCACGCGGGGATCCGAGCTCCTACAATGAGCAGTTCTTC
>15|NA|few|TRBV3-1/TRBV3-2|TRBJ2-7
CASSQFMGSSYEQYF
TGTGCCAGCAGCCAATTCATGGGCAGCTCCTACGAGCAGTACTTC
>14|TRBD1|NA|TRBV7-2|TRBJ1-1
CASSSQGGRTEAFF
TGTGCCAGCAGCTCTCAGGGGGGTCGCACTGAAGCTTTCTTT
>15|TRBD1|NA|TRBV5-1|TRBJ2-2
CASSLEQGAVGELFF
TGCGCCAGCAGCTTGGAGCAGGGGGCGGTCGGGGAGCTGTTTTTT
>13|NA|NA|TRBV6-2/TRBV6-3|TRBJ1-1
CASSYDRDTEAFF
TGTGCCAGCAGTTATGATAGAGATACTGAAGCTTTCTTT
>15|NA|NA|TRBV5-4|TRBJ2-1
CASSKTGDTYNEQFF
TGTGCCAGCAGCAAGACAGGCGATACCTACAATGAGCAGTTCTTC
>12|NA|NA|TRBV3-1/TRBV3-2|TRBJ1-4
CASSPAEEKLFF
TGTGCCAGCAGCCCTGCGGAAGAAAAACTGTTTTTT
>15|TRBD1|NA|TRBV6-6|TRBJ2-7
CASTDPGQGGYEQYF
TGTGCCAGCACCGATCCGGGACAGGGAGGCTACGAGCAGTACTTC
>16|NA|NA|TRBV7-9|TRBJ1-4
CASTQGNPPDNEKLFF
TGTGCCAGCACACAGGGCAACCCCCCGGATAATGAAAAACTGTTTTTT
>12|TRBD2|NA|TRBV29-1|TRBJ2-7
CSVLAGGYEQYF
TGCAGCGTACTAGCGGGAGGCTACGAGCAGTACTTC